What follows describes a single TCR beta chain. What it recognizes is unknown. The V gene lost 8 bases and the J gene lost 7 bases, with 18 bases spanning the gap. From germline, CDR1 is GTSNPN and CDR2 SVGIG (reference sequence). The CDR3 loop spans 12 amino acids. Some clones are missing from TCRdb's copy, which holds only in-frame ones; the method was immunoSEQ multiplex PCR. This table holds roughly 640,000 clones, less than 85% found once. These data belong to a study of shared clonotypes between healthy human individuals. Whole-study findings and limits: Relative to memory subsets, naive subsets generally showed larger estimated richness.

CD45RA+ naive and CD45RA-negative memory subsets were separated from CD4+ cells. The sequenced sample consisted of memory CD4+ T cells sorted from blood. The subset was: CD45RA-negative fraction. The TCR was taken from a woman aged 30 to 39 in good health. The rearrangement joins TRBV30 to TRBJ2-7; D is possibly TRBD2 (6 bases). The chain's CDR3 is CARSSGSLEQYF. The DNA of the CDR3 is TGTGCCCGTAGTAGCGGATCCCTTGAGCAGTACTTC.